This entry lists 3 T cell receptor beta chains sequenced from one sample in a study of identifying expanded T cells in peripheral blood. The method was immunoSEQ multiplex PCR; TCRdb's version includes in-frame clones alone and lacks a portion of them. The table shows about 84,000 clones, with around 87% occurring only once. Sequencing was done on a sample of blood. Receptors were obtained from a person aged 18 to 70 in good health.

This rearrangement joins TRBV15 to TRBJ1-2; D is unresolved. There are 13 residues in the CDR3. Per the germline V gene, CDR1 is LNHNV and CDR2 is YYDKDF (reference sequence). Between the trimmed V and J ends, which lost 0 bases and 2 bases, there was a span of 4 bases. The CDR3 nucleotides are TGTGCCACCAGCAGAGATAAAAACTATGGCTACACCTTC. Translated, it gives CATSRDKNYGYTF.

The rearrangement joins TRBV7-2 to TRBJ2-7; either TRBD1 or TRBD2 may supply D (5 bases each). The germline V gene has CDR1 SGHTA and CDR2 FQGNSA. Trimming pared 10 bases from V and 0 bases from J, leaving 19 bases between. CDR3 size: 15 residues. This chain's CDR3 is CATSLEGGGSYEQYF. DNA of the CDR3: TGTGCCACCTCCCTAGAAGGTGGGGGCTCCTACGAGCAGTACTTC.

This chain links TRBV6-5 with TRBJ2-1; D not certain. This CDR3 is 15 amino acids long. The germline V gene has CDR1 MNHEY and CDR2 SVGAGI. V gave up 1 base and J gave up 5 bases, with 12 bases separating them. The CDR3 sequence is CASSYWRGPHNEQFF. CDR3 bases: TGTGCCAGCAGTTACTGGAGAGGCCCCCACAATGAGCAGTTCTTC.